This TCR beta chain stems from a study of T cells after yellow fever vaccination. Per the germline V gene, CDR1 is SGHTA and CDR2 is FQGNSA. V was pared by 4 bases and J by 1 base, with 12 bases between. The CDR3 totals 15 residues. This clonotype showed up many times. In TCRdb, the 5' RACE reads were re-called with MiXCR into one record per CDR3 protein. The sample has 310,000 or so distinct CDR3 sequences; roughly 6.8% are singletons. The gene calls are TRBV7-2 and TRBJ2-3; D remains ambiguous. The sequenced sample was PBMCs, obtained approximately 47 days after the first yellow fever vaccination. This clonotype originated in a man younger than 35 who received the YFV17D yellow fever vaccine. The DNA for the CDR3 is TGTGCCAGCAGCTCCGATAGCATGGGCACAGATACGCAGTATTTT. Protein product: CASSSDSMGTDTQYF. Complete variable domain (other parts from reference TRBV7-2 and TRBJ2-3): GAGVSQSPSNKVTEKGKDVELRCDPISGHTALYWYRQSLGQGLEFLIYFQGNSAPDKSGLPSDRFSAERTGGSVSTLTIQRTQQEDSAVYLCASSSDSMGTDTQYFGPGTRLTVL.